Below are 13 T cell receptor beta chains sequenced from a single sample in a study of blood T cell repertoires in COVID-19. Data came from immunoSEQ multiplex PCR; TCRdb stores just in-frame clones and leaves some out. The profile shows approximately 200,000 clones, 80% to 90% of them singletons. Sequenced input: peripheral blood. Receptors originate from a woman aged 50 to 65 with acute or convalescent COVID-19.

The chain employs TRBV19 and TRBJ1-1, with D possibly TRBD1 on 5 matching bases. V lost 6 bases, J lost 2 bases, and 16 bases lay in between. This CDR3 contains 15 residues. Germline loops: CDR1 LNHDA, CDR2 SQIVND (reference sequence). The CDR3 DNA reads as TGTGCCAGTAGCAAGACCCTAACAGGCAACACTGAAGCTTTCTTT. Translation: CASSKTLTGNTEAFF.

This chain links TRBV6-1 with TRBJ2-2, with D perhaps matching TRBD1 (6 bases). V was shortened by 2 bases and J by 3 bases, with 7 bases between the two germline ends. Germline loops: CDR1 MNHNS, CDR2 SASEGT. The CDR3 consists of 14 residues. CDR3 region: CASSEQGYTGELFF. The CDR3 DNA reads TGTGCCAGCAGTGAACAGGGGTACACCGGGGAGCTGTTTTTT.

The J gene is TRBJ2-3, the V gene TRBV5-6, with 9 bases identical to TRBD2. Per the germline V gene, CDR1 is SGHDT and CDR2 is YYEEEE. J gave up 14 bases and V 0 bases, and 10 bases lay outside the gene matches. The CDR3 has 14 residues. CDR3 in amino acids: CASSLGSGGSGPYF. The DNA for the CDR3 is TGTGCCAGCAGCTTGGGTAGCGGGGGCTCCGGTCCGTATTTT.

V usage is TRBV18 and J usage is TRBJ2-7, with 7 bases fitting TRBD1. Germline V gene sequence: CDR1 KGHSH, CDR2 LQKENI. This CDR3 has 15 residues. The V and J ends lost 3 bases and 2 bases, in that order; junction bases with no gene match: 7. DNA for the CDR3: TGTGCCAGCTCACCCGGACAGGCGACAACCTACGAGCAGTACTTC. Amino acids: CASSPGQATTYEQYF.

This sequence joins TRBV6-2 or TRBV6-3 and TRBJ2-2; D may be TRBD2 (6 bases). The CDR3 is 15 amino acids. The ends were cut back, 6 bases at V and 6 bases at J, with 17 bases in the middle. CDR1 is MNHEY and CDR2 is SVGEGT in the germline V gene. The CDR3: CASSKPVAGPGELFF. The CDR3, as DNA: TGTGCCAGCAGCAAACCCGTGGCGGGGCCCGGGGAGCTGTTTTTT.

This clone appeared a few times. This chain connects TRBV24-1 to TRBJ1-1; perhaps TRBD1 as D (6 bases). Germline loops: CDR1 KGHDR, CDR2 SFDVKD. V lost 4 bases and J lost 1, with 9 bases in between. This CDR3 has 14 amino acids. CDR3 nucleotides: TGTGCCACCAGTGAGACAGGTTCGAACACTGAAGCTTTCTTT. It translates to CATSETGSNTEAFF.

The rearrangement links TRBV27 to TRBJ1-2; 8 bases are a match to TRBD1. Trimming cost V 10 bases and J 4 bases; bases outside gene matches: 14. Per germline, CDR1 MNHEY and CDR2 SMNVEV (reference sequence). This CDR3 is 15 amino acids long. This CDR3 reads CATSTDRENFYGYTF. The DNA of the CDR3 is TGTGCCACCTCAACGGACAGGGAAAATTTCTATGGCTACACCTTC.

The gene calls are TRBV12-3 or TRBV12-4 and TRBJ1-2; a weak D match, TRBD1 (5 bases). V lost 5 bases, J lost 4 bases, and 11 bases lay in between. The CDR3 contains 13 residues. CDR3 region: CASSHRSGYGYTF. In DNA, the CDR3 is TGTGCCAGCAGTCACAGGTCGGGCTATGGCTACACCTTC.

This clone turned up a few times. This rearrangement joins TRBV10-2 to TRBJ2-2; 8 bases align to TRBD2. The CDR3 sequence is 15 residues long. V trimming: 7 bases; J trimming: 5 bases; junction bases outside the gene matches: 9. Germline CDR1 is WSHSY and CDR2 is SAAADI. The CDR3 reads CASTLTSVGTGELFF. CDR3 nucleotides: TGCGCCAGCACTCTGACTAGCGTTGGGACCGGGGAGCTGTTTTTT.

The chain carries TRBV6-5 and TRBJ2-3; 8 bases line up with TRBD2. Germline CDR1 reads MNHEY; CDR2 reads SVGAGI. The CDR3 spans 14 residues. J gave up 4 bases and V 1 base, and 1 base lay outside the gene matches. The CDR3 region is CASSYWRGADTQYF. The DNA of the CDR3 is TGTGCCAGCAGTTACTGGCGGGGGGCAGATACGCAGTATTTT.

This chain joins TRBV4-1 and TRBJ2-5; 10 bases match TRBD2. The CDR3 spans 17 residues. CDR1 and CDR2 (germline): MGHRA, YSYEKL. The J segment lost 2 bases and the V segment lost 0 bases, leaving 6 bases of the junction unmatched. The CDR3: CASSQDKASGRQETQYF. The CDR3 DNA sequence: TGCGCCAGCAGCCAAGACAAGGCTAGCGGGAGACAAGAGACCCAGTACTTC.

V usage is TRBV27 and J usage is TRBJ2-7; D gene ambiguous. With 6 bases removed from V and 0 bases from J, the gap between germline ends came to 12 bases. The germline gives CDR1 MNHEY, CDR2 SMNVEV (reference sequence). This CDR3 contains 14 residues. The CDR3 nucleotides read TGTGCCAGCAGCAACTACGGTTACTCCTACGAGCAGTACTTC. Its protein is CASSNYGYSYEQYF.

The chain joins TRBV3-1 (or the pseudogene TRBV3-2) to TRBJ2-5; 12 bases match TRBD2. The CDR3 consists of 15 residues. V gave up 4 bases and J gave up 1 base; unmatched junction bases: 1. Germline-derived CDR1 and CDR2 are LGHDT and YNNKEL (reference sequence). In DNA form, the CDR3 reads TGTGCCAGCAGCCGGACTAGCGGGGCCCAAGAGACCCAGTACTTC. Its protein product is CASSRTSGAQETQYF.